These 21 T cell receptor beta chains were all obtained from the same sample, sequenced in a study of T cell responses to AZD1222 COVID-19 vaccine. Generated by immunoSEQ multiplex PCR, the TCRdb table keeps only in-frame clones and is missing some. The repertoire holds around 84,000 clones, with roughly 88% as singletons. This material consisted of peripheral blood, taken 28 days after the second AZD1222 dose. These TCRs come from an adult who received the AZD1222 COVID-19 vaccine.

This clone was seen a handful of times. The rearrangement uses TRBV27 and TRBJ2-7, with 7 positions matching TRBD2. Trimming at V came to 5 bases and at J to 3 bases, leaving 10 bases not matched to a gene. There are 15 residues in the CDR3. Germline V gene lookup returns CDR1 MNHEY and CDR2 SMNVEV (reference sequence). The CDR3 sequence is CASSPRWGGDYEQYF. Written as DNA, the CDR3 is TGTGCCAGCAGTCCTCGGTGGGGGGGGGACTACGAGCAGTACTTC.

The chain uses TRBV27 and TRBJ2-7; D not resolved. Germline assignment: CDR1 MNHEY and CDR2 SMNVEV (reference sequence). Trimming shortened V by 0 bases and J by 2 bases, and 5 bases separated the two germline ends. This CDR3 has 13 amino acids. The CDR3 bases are TGTGCCAGCAGTTTATCCGGCCCCTACGAGCAGTACTTC. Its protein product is CASSLSGPYEQYF.

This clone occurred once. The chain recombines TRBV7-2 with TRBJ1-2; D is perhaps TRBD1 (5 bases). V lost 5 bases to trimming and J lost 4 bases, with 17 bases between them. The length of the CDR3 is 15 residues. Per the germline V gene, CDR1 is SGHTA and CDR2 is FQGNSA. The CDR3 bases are TGTGCCAGCAGCCCTCCAGGGCGCCCTGGCTATGGCTACACCTTC. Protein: CASSPPGRPGYGYTF.

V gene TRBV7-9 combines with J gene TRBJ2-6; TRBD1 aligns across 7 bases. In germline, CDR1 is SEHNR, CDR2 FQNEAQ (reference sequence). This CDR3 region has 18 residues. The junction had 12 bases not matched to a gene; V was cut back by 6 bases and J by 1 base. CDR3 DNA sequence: TGTGCCAGCAGTTTCTTCGGGACAGCTTTATCTGGGGCCAACGTCCTGACTTTC. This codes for CASSFFGTALSGANVLTF.

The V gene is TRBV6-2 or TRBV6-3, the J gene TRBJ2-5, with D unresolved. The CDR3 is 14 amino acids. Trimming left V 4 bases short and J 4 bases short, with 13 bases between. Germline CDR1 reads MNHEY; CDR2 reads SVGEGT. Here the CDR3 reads CASSSGPRGETQYF. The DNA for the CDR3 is TGTGCCAGCAGTTCCGGGCCCCGCGGAGAGACCCAGTACTTC.

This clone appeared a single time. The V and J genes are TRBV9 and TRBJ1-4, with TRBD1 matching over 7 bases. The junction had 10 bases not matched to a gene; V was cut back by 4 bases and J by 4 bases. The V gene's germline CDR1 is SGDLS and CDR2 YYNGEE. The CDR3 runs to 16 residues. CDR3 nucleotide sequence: TGTGCCAGCAGCCCTCACCATGGGGACAGTAATGAAAAACTGTTTTTT. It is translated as CASSPHHGDSNEKLFF.

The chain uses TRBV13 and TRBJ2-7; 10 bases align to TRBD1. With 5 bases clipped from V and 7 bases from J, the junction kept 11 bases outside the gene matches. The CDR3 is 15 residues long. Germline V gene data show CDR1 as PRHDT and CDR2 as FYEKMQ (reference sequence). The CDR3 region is CASSLAGTGVGEQYF. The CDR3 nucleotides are TGTGCCAGCAGCCTTGCCGGGACAGGGGTAGGGGAGCAGTACTTC.

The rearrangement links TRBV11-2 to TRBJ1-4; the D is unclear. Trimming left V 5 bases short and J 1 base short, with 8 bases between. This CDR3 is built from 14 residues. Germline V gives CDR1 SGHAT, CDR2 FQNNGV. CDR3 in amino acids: CASSPGVTNEKLFF. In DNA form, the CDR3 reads TGTGCCAGCAGCCCGGGAGTAACTAATGAAAAACTGTTTTTT.

The CDR3 here is CASSQDRAGESTDTQYF. The CDR3 DNA reads as TGCGCCAGCAGCCAAGATCGAGCGGGGGAGTCCACAGATACGCAGTATTTT. The chain recombines TRBV4-1 with TRBJ2-3, with 8 bases lining up with TRBD2. From germline, CDR1 is MGHRA and CDR2 YSYEKL. J was trimmed by 2 bases and V by 0 bases; bases with no gene match: 7. The CDR3 has 17 residues.

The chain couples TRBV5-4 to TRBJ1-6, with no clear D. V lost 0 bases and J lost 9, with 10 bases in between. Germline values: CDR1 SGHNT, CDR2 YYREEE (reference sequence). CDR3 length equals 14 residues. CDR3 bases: TGTGCCAGCAGCTTGGCTTCTGACCTTTCACCCCTCCACTTT. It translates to CASSLASDLSPLHF.

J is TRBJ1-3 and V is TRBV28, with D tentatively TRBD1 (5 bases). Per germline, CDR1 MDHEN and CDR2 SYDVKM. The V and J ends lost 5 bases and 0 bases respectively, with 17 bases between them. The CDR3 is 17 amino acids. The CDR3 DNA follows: TGTGCCAGCAGTAGGCAGCGATTAGGGGTCTCTGGAAACACCATATATTTT. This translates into CASSRQRLGVSGNTIYF.

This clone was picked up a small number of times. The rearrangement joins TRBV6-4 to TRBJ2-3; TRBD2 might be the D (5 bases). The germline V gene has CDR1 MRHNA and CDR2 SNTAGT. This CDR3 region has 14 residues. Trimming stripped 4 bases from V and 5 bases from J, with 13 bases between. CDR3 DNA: TGTGCCAGCAGTGTAACGGGCGAGGGAGATACGCAGTATTTT. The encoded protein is CASSVTGEGDTQYF.

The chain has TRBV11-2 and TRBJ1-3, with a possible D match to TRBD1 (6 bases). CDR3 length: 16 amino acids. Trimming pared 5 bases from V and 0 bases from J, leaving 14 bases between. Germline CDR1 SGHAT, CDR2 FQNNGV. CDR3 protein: CASSRTGFSSGNTIYF. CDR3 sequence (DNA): TGTGCCAGCAGCCGAACAGGGTTCAGCTCTGGAAACACCATATATTTT.

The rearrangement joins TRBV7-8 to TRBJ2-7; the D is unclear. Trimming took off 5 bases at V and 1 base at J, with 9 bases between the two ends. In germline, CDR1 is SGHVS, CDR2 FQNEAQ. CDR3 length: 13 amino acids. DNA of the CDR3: TGTGCCAGCAGCCCTCGAATTTCCTACGAGCAGTACTTC. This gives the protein CASSPRISYEQYF.

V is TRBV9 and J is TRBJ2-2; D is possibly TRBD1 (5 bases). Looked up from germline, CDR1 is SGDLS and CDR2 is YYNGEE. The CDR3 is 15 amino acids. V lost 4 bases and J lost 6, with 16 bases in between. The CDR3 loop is CASSTRTTRAGELFF. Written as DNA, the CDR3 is TGTGCCAGCAGCACCCGGACGACCAGGGCCGGGGAGCTGTTTTTT.

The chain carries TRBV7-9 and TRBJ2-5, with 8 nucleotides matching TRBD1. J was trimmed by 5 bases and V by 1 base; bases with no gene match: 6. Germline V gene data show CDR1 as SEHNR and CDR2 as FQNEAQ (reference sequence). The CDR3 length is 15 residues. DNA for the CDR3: TGTGCCAGCAGCTTAGATCAGGGGGCTTGGGAGACCCAGTACTTC. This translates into CASSLDQGAWETQYF.

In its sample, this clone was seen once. The CDR3 sequence: CASSYSKESSYNEQFF. Here the CDR3 DNA reads TGTGCCAGCAGTTACTCGAAAGAGAGCTCCTACAATGAGCAGTTCTTC. The rearrangement joins TRBV6-5 to TRBJ2-1; no definite D call. Trimming removed 0 bases from V and 0 bases from J, with 9 bases in between. The CDR3 length is 16 residues. CDR1 MNHEY and CDR2 SVGAGI come from the germline V gene.

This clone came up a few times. This CDR3 is CASSVFEKLFF. For the CDR3, the DNA is TGTGCCAGCAGTGTATTTGAAAAACTGTTTTTT. The chain uses TRBV3-1 (or the pseudogene TRBV3-2) and TRBJ1-4; no reliable D call. The CDR3 spans 11 residues. Germline loops: CDR1 LGHDT, CDR2 YNNKEL (reference sequence). Trimming stripped 6 bases from V and 7 bases from J, with 6 bases between.

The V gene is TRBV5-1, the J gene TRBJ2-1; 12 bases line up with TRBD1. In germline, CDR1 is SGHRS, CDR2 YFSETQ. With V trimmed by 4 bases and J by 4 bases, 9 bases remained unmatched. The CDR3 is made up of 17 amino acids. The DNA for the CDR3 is TGCGCCAGCAGCCGTATCCCGGGACAGGGGGCTTACAATGAGCAGTTCTTC. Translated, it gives CASSRIPGQGAYNEQFF.

CDR3 nucleotide sequence: TGTGCCAGTATTAAGGGGCCCACCGGGGAGCTGTTTTTT. This encodes CASIKGPTGELFF. V gene TRBV19 combines with J gene TRBJ2-2, with D maybe TRBD1 (5 bases). Germline V gene lookup returns CDR1 LNHDA and CDR2 SQIVND (reference sequence). Trimming stripped 7 bases from V and 4 bases from J, with 10 bases between. This CDR3 is built from 13 residues.

CDR3 sequence: CASSPGFGRGQENEKLFF. For the CDR3, the DNA is TGTGCCAGCAGTCCGGGGTTCGGGAGGGGACAGGAAAATGAAAAACTGTTTTTT. The chain combines TRBV6-6 with TRBJ1-4; 8 bases align to TRBD1. CDR1 and CDR2 from the germline V gene are MNHNY and SVGAGI (reference sequence). This CDR3 spans 18 amino acids. V lost 5 bases, J lost 5 bases, and 16 bases stayed unmatched.